This T cell receptor (beta chain) was retrieved from a study of regulatory T cells in long-lasting Graves disease. Points from the study as a whole: More public clonotypes were shared by persistent patients (2,741) than by new patients (about 970). The study found TRBV28, TRBJ1-2 and TRBJ2-5 favored in persistent disease.

This CDR3 region has 15 residues. V gave up 8 bases and J gave up 3 bases, with 19 bases separating them. This clonotype appeared many times. Its cognate antigen is unknown. Researchers made TCR beta libraries by using iRepertoire HTBI primers and running Arm-PCR on CDR3 regions. In TCRdb, the multiplex PCR reads were re-called with MiXCR into one record per CDR3 protein. Counted here are 400,000 to 600,000 distinct CDR3 sequences, roughly 21% occurring once; the ten biggest clones make up around 7%. The time point denotes: persistent/refractory GD, antithyroid drugs over 5 years with positive TRAb. Researchers made the TCR library from RNA that was extracted from PBMCs.

Sample: peripheral blood mononuclear cells (PBMCs), taken when the disease was refractory, from a patient treated with antithyroid drugs. The chain couples TRBV6-7 to TRBJ1-2, with D possibly matching TRBD1 (5 bases). TRBV6-7 is an ORF, and what it does is uncertain. The TCR comes from a female donor with Graves disease. CDR3 region: CASSPPSGDDYGYTF. DNA of the CDR3: TGTGCCAGCTCCCCCCCCAGCGGGGACGACTATGGCTACACCTTC.